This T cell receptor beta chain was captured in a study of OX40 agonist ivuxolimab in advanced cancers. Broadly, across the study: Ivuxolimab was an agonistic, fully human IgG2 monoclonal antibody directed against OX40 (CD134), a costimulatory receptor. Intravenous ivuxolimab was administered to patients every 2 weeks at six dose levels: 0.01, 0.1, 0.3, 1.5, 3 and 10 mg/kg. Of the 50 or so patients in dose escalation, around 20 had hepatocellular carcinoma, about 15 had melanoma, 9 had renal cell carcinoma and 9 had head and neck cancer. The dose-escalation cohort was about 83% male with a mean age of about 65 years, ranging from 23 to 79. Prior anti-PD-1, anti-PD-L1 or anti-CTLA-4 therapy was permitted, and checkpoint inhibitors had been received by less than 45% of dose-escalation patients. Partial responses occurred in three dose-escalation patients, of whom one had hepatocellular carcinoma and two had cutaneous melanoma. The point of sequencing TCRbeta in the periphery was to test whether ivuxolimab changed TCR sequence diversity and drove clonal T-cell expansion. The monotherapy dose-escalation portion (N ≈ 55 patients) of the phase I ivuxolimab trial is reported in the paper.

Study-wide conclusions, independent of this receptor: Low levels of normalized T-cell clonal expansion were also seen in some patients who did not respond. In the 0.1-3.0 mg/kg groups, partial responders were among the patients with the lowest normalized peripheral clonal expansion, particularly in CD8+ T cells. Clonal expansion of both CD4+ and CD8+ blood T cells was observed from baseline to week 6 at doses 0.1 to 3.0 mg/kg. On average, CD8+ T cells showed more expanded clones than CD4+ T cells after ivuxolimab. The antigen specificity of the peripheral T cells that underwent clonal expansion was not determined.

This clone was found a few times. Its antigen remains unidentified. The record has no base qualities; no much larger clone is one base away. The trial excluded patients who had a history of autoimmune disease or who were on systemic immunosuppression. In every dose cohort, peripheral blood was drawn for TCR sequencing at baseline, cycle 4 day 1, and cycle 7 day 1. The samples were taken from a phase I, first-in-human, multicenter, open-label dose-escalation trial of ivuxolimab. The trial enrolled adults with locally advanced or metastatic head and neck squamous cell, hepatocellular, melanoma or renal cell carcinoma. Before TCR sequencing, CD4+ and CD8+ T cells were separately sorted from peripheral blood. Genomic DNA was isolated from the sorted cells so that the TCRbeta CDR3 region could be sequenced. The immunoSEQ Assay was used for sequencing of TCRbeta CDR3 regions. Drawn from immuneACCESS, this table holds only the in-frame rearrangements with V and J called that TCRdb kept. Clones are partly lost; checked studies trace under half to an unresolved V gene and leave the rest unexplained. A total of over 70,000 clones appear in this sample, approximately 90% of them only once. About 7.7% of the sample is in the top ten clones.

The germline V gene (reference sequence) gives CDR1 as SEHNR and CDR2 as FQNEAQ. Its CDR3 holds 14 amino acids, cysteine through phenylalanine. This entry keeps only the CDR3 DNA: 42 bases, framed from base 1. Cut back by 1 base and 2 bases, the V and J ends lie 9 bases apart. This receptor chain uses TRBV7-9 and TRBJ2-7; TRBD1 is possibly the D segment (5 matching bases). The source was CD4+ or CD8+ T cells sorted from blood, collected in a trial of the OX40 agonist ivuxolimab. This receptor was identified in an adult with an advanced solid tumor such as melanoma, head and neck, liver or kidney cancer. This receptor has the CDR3 CASSLGVGAYEQYF. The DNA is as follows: TGTGCCAGCAGCTTAGGGGTAGGGGCCTACGAGCAGTACTTC.